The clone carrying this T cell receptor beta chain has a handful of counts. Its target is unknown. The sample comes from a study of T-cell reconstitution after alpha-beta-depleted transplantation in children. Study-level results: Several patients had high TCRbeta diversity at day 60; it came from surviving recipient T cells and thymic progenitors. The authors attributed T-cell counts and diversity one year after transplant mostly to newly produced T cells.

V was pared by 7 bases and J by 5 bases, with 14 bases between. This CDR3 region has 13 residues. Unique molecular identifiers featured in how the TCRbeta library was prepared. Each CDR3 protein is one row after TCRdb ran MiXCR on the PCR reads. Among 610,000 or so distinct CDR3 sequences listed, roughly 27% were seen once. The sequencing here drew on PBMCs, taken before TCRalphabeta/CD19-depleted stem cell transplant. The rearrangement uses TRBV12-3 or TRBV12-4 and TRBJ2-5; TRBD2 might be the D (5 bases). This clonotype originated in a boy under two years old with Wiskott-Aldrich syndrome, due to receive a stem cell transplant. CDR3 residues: CASTWLGAETQYF. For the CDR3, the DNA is TGTGCCAGCACCTGGTTGGGAGCGGAGACCCAGTACTTC.